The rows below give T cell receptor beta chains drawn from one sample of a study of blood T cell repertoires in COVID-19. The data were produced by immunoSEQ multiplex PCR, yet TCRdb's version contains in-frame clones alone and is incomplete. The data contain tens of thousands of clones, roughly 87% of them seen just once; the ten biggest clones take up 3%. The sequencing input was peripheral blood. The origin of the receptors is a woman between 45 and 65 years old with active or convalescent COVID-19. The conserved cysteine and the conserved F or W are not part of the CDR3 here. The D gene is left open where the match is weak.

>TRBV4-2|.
ASSQDWGSSYEQY
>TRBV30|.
AWTRDFGIGYGYT
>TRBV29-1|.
SVPEGVGGYT
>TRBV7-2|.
ASSSFPPTGGSPLH
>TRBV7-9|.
ASSPGVYSLGYT
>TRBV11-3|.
ASSLGRGVSYEQY
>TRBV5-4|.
ASSLHGGARSLH
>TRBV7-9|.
ASSPGGAEEKLF
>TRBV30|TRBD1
AWNLPYGTGGHEQF
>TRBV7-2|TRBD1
ASSLQRGPGTDTQY
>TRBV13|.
ASSLPLSSYEQY
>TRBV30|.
AWSWYTSSYEQY
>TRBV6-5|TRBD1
ASSYGQGNTEAF
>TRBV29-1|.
SVRQGTSYNEQF
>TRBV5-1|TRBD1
ASSDSTGQAGYT
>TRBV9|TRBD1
ASSVGGGWETQY
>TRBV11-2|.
ASSYRENQPQH
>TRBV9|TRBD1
ASSVALGRGLSDIQY
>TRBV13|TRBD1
ASSSGQGPEQY
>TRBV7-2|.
ASSLYPEGTEAF
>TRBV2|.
ASIGWPGNTIY
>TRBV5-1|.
ASSSGSLGNTIY
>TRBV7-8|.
ASSPIGGENYGYT
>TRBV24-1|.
ATSDSGGGARPQH
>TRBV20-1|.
SARANYGYT
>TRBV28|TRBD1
ASSPGQGDNEQF
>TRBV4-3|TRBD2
ASSKIAAGVSSYEQY
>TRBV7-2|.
ASGRTVNTEAF
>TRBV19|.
ASSGGSDQPQH
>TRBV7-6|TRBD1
ASSSGQPNTGELF
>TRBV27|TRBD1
ASSIDRGLAKNIQY
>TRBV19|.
ASTSSGGQETQY
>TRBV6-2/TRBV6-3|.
ASSGRLNTEAF
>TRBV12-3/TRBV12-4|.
ASRIDRSEAF
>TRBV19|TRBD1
ASRLPGQGINYGYT
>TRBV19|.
ASSTRTPSYT
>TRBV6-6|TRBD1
ATVGTGTRNQPQH
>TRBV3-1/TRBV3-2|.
ASSQDPGTLGNTIY
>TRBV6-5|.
ASSYGASNYGYT
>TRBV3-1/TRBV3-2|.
ASGANYEQY
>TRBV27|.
ASSGADQETQY
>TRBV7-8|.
ASSPQQGTLSGANVLT
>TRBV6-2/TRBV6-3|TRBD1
ASSLIRQGVGTGELF
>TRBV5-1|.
ASSLGGHSTDTQY
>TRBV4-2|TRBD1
ASSPQSQGAVAGYGYT
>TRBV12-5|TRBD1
ASATDRADEAF
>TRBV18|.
ASSRVGVHEQY
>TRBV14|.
ASSQALPGANVLT
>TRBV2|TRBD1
ASSYIQGTTEAF
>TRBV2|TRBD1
ASTAQGSNQPQH
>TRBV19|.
ATSERLGDTQY
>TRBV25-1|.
ASSVFKGYNSPLH
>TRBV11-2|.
ASSLAGASYGYT
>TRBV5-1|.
ASSTETTGELF
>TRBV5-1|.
ASSLAGGNEKLF